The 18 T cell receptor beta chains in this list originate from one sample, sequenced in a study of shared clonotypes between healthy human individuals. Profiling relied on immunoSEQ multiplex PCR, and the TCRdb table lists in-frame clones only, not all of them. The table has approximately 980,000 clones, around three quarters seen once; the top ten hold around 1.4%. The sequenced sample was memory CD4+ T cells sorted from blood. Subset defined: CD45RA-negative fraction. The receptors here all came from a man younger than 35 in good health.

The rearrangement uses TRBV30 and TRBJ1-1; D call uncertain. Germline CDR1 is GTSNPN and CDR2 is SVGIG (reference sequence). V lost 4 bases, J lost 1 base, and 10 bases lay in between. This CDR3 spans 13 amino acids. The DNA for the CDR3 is TGTGCCTGGACCCGAGGTTCGAACACTGAAGCTTTCTTT. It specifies CAWTRGSNTEAFF.

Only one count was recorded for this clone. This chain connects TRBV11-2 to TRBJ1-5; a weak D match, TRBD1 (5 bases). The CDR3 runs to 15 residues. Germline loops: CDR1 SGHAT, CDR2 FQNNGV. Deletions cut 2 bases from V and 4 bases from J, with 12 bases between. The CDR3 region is CASSLMGQWNQPQHF. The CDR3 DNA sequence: TGTGCCAGCAGCTTAATGGGGCAGTGGAATCAGCCCCAGCATTTT.

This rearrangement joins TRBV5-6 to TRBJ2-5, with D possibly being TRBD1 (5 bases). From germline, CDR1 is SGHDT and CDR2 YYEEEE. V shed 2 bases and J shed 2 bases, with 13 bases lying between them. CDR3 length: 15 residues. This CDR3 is CASSFGQGKQETQYF. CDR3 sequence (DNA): TGTGCCAGCAGCTTTGGGCAGGGAAAACAAGAGACCCAGTACTTC.

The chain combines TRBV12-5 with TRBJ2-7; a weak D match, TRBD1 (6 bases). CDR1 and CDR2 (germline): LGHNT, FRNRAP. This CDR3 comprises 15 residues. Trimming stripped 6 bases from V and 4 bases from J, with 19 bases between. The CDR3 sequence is CASGSPTGGRYEQYF. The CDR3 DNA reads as TGTGCTAGTGGCTCCCCGACAGGCGGTAGGTACGAGCAGTACTTC.

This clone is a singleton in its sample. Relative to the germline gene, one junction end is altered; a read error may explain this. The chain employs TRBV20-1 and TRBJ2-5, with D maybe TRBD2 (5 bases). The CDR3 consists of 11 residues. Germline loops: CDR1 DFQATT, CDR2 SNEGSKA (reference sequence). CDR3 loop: CSAMLGETQYF. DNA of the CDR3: TGCAGTGCTATGCTTGGGGAGACTCAGTACTTC.

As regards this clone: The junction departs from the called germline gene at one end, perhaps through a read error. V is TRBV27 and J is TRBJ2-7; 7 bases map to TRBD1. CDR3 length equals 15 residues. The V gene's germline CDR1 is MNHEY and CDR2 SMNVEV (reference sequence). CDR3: CASSLSPDRSHEQYF. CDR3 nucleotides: TGTGCCAGCAGCTTATCCCCGGACAGGTCCCACGAGCAGTACTTC.

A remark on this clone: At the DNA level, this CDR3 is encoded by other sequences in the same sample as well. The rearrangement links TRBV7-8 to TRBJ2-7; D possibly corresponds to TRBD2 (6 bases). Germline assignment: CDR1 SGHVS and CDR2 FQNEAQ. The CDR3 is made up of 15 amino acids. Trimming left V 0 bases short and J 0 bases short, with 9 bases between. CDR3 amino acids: CASSLAAGSSYEQYF. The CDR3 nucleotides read TGTGCCAGCAGCTTAGCAGCCGGGAGCTCCTACGAGCAGTACTTC. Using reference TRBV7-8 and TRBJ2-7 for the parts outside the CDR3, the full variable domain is GAGVSQSPRYKVAKRGQDVALRCDPISGHVSLFWYQQALGQGPEFLTYFQNEAQLDKSGLPSDRFFAERPEGSVSTLKIQRTQQEDSAVYLCASSLAAGSSYEQYFGPGTRLTVT.

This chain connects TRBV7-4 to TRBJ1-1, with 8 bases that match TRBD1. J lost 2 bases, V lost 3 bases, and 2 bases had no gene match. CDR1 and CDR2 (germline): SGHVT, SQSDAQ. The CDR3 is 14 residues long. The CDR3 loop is CASSLDRDNTEAFF. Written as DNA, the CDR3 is TGTGCCAGCAGCTTGGACAGGGATAACACTGAAGCTTTCTTT.

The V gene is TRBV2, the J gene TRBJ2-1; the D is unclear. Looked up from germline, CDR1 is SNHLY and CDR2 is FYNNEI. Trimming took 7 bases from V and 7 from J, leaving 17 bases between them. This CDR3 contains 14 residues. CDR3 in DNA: TGTGCCAGCACCCTGAATGCCTTTGGTAATGAGCAGTTCTTC. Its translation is CASTLNAFGNEQFF.

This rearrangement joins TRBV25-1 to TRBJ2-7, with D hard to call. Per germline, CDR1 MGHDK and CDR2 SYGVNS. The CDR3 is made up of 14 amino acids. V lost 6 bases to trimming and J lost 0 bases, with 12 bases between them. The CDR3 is CASRDTLRSYEQYF. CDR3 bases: TGTGCCAGCAGAGACACTCTACGCTCCTACGAGCAGTACTTC.

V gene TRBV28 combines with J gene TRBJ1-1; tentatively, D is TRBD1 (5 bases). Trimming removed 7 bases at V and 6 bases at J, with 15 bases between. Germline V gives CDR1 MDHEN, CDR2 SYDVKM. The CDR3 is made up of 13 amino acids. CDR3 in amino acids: CASTQEVGAEAFF. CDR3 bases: TGTGCCAGCACTCAAGAGGTGGGGGCTGAAGCTTTCTTT.

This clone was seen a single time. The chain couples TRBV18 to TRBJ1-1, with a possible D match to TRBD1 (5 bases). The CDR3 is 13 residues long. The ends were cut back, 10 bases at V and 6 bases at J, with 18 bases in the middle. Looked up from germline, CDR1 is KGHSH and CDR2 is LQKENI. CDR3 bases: TGTGCCACCCTCGCTGGCGGGGACCCTGAAGCTTTCTTT. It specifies CATLAGGDPEAFF.

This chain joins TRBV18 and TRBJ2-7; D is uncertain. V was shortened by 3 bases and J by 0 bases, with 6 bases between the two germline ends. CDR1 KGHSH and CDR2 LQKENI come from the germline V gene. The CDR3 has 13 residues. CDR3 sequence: CASSPHPSYEQYF. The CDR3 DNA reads TGTGCCAGCTCACCTCACCCCTCCTACGAGCAGTACTTC.

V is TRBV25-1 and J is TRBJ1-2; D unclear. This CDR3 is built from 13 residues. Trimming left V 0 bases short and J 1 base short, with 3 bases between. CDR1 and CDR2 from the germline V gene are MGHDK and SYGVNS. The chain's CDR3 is CASSEYYNYGYTF. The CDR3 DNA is TGTGCCAGCAGTGAATATTATAACTATGGCTACACCTTC.

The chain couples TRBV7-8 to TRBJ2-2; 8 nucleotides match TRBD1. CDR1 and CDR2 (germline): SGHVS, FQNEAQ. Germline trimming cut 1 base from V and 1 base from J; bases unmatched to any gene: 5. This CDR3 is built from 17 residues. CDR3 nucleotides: TGTGCCAGCAGCTTAGGGGCCGGGACAGGGAACACCGGGGAGCTGTTTTTT. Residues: CASSLGAGTGNTGELFF.

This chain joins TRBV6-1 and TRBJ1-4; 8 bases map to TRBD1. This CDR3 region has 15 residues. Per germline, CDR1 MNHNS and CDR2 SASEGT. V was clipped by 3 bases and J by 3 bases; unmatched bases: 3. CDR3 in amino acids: CASSDQGASNEKLFF. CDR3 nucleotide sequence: TGTGCCAGCAGTGACCAGGGGGCATCTAATGAAAAACTGTTTTTT.

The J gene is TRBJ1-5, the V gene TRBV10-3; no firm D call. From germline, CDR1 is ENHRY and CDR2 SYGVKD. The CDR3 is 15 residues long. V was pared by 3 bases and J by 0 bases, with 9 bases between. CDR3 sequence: CAISEAQASNQPQHF. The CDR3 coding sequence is TGTGCCATCAGTGAAGCGCAGGCTAGCAATCAGCCCCAGCATTTT.

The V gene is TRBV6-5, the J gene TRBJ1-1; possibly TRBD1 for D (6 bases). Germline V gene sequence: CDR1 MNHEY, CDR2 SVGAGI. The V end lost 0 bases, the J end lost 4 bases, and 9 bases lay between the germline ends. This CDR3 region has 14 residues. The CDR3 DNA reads TGTGCCAGCAGTTACTCGGGGGCGGGCACTGAAGCTTTCTTT. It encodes CASSYSGAGTEAFF.